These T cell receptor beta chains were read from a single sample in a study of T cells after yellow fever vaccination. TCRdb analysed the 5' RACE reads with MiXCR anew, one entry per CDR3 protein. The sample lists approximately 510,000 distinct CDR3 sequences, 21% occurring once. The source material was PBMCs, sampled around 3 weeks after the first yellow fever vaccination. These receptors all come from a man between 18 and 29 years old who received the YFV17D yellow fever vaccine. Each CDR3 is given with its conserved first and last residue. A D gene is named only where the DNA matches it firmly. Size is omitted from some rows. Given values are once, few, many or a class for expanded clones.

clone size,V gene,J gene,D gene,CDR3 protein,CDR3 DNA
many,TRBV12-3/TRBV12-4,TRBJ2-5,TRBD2,CASSPTSGGGETQYF,TGTGCCAGCAGTCCGACTAGCGGGGGGGGGGAGACCCAGTACTTC
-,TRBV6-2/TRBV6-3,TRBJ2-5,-,CASSSRLGQGETQYF,TGTGCCAGCAGTTCCCGCCTCGGACAAGGAGAGACCCAGTACTTC
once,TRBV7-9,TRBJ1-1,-,CASSLASRGAMNTEAFF,TGTGCCAGCAGCTTAGCTTCCCGGGGGGCAATGAACACTGAAGCTTTCTTT
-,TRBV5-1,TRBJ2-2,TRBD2,CASSRGLAGGPSTGELFF,TGCGCCAGCAGCAGGGGACTAGCGGGGGGGCCGAGCACCGGGGAGCTGTTTTTT
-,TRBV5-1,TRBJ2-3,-,CASSLGEGAWTDTQYF,TGCGCCAGCAGCTTGGGGGAGGGGGCCTGGACAGATACGCAGTATTTT
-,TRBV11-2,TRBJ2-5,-,CASSLRGGIQETQYF,TGTGCCAGCAGCTTAAGGGGGGGAATCCAAGAGACCCAGTACTTC
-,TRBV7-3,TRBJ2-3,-,CASSLTNEDTQYF,TGTGCCAGCAGCTTAACGAATGAAGATACGCAGTATTTT
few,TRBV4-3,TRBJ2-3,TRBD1,CASSQQDRAGTDTQYF,TGCGCCAGCAGCCAACAGGACAGGGCCGGGACAGATACGCAGTATTTT
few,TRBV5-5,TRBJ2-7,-,CASSLNSPYEQYF,TGTGCCAGCAGCTTGAATAGCCCCTACGAGCAGTACTTC
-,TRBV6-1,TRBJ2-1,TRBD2,CASIRASGGNEQFF,TGTGCCAGCATCCGGGCTAGCGGGGGCAATGAGCAGTTCTTC